The source of this TCR beta chain is a study of T cells after yellow fever vaccination. Making TCR cDNA involved 5'RACE template switching, which added UMIs and a universal primer site. TCRdb used MiXCR to reprocess the 5' RACE reads, holding one entry per CDR3 protein. The sample has about 94,000 distinct CDR3 sequences; about 8.8% are singletons. Germline V lookup: CDR1 MNHEY, CDR2 SMNVEV (reference sequence). The CDR3 has 14 residues. Trimming shortened V by 6 bases and J by 6 bases, and 12 bases separated the two germline ends. General study results and limits: It was the secondary response that reached its peak faster, day 5 versus 15, but it was weaker.

This clonotype was counted a few times. The source material was CD8+ T cells not binding an NS4B(214-222) dextramer, sorted from PBMCs, sampled around 15 days after the first yellow fever vaccination. The receptor comes from a man younger than 30 who received the YFV17D yellow fever vaccine. The chain is built from TRBV27 and TRBJ1-6; D is ambiguous. The CDR3 bases are TGTGCCAGCAGAGCCGGTTTGGGTAATTCACCCCTCCACTTT. This codes for CASRAGLGNSPLHF.